This T cell receptor beta chain is from a study of cytomegalovirus exposure and HLA in healthy donors. Overall study findings and caveats: Cytomegalovirus-associated TCR beta chains were listed, numbering roughly 150. Specific recognition of CMV antigens was confirmed in vitro for a few chains (all CMV-associated). Fewer N-insertions than the 666-donor mean were reportedly shown by an Asian-associated ancestry cluster in a later analysis.

Both 60 Vbeta primers and 13 Jbeta primers went into the PCR. The data were produced by immunoSEQ multiplex PCR, yet TCRdb's version contains in-frame clones alone and is incomplete. This table holds 150,000 to 250,000 clones, roughly four fifths found once. As concerns this clone: Its antigen is still unknown.

The CDR3 spans 12 residues. V shed 4 bases and J shed 8 bases, with 11 bases lying between them. Germline V gene sequence: CDR1 SNHLY, CDR2 FYNNEI. This sequence was found in a man younger than 45 in good health and CMV-seronegative. The specimen sequenced was PBMCs. This rearrangement joins TRBV2 to TRBJ1-2; D remains unclear. In DNA form, the CDR3 reads TGTGCCAGCAGTGTTGAGGGAGAAGGCTACACCTTC. It codes for CASSVEGEGYTF. The entire variable domain, with the rest obtained from reference TRBV2 and TRBJ1-2, is as follows: EPEVTQTPSHQVTQMGQEVILRCVPISNHLYFYWYRQILGQKVEFLVSFYNNEISEKSEIFDDQFSVERPDGSNFTLKIRSTKLEDSAMYFCASSVEGEGYTFGSGTRLTVV.